This T cell receptor (beta chain) was identified in a study of CD8 T cells in ankylosing spondylitis. Study observations and caveats: A TCR beta motif made of about 8 highly homologous variants seemed typical of ankylosing spondylitis blood. Disease-linked clones reportedly concentrated significantly in matched ankylosing spondylitis synovial fluid. Disease-associated clones were CD8+ and fairly uncommon in peripheral blood.

The CDR3 is made up of 15 amino acids. Germline lookup yields CDR1 MNHEY and CDR2 SVGAGI. The trim removed 4 bases at V and 4 bases at J, leaving 6 bases unmatched. TCRdb processed the 5' RACE reads anew with MiXCR; each CDR3 protein has one entry. This table holds 400,000 or so distinct CDR3 sequences, roughly 25% found once. Of note for this clonotype: What it recognizes is unknown.

The rearrangement links TRBV6-5 to TRBJ2-3; 9 nucleotides agree with TRBD1. Sequencing was carried out using blood, either unsorted or a sorted T cell fraction (not recorded which). This sequence originates from a male donor with ankylosing spondylitis. The CDR3 is CASSSYRDRADTQYF. CDR3 nucleotide sequence: TGTGCCAGCAGTTCCTACCGGGACAGGGCAGATACGCAGTATTTT.